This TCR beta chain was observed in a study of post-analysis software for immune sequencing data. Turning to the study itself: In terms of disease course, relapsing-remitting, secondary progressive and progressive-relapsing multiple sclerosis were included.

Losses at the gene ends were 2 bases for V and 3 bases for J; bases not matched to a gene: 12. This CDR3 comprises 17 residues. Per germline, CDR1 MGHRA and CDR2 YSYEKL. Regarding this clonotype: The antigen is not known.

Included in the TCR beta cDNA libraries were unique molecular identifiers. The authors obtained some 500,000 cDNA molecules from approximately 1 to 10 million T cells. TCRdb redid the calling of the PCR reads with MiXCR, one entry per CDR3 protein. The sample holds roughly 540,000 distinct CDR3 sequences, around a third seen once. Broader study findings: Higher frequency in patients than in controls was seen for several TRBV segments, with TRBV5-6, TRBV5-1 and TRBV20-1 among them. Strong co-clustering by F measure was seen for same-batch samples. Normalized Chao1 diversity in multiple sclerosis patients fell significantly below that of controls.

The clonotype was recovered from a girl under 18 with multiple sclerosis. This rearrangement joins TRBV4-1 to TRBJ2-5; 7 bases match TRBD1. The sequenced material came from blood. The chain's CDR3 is CASSQLLEAGTEETQYF. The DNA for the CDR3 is TGCGCCAGCAGCCAACTCCTAGAAGCCGGGACAGAAGAGACCCAGTACTTC.